The rows below give T cell receptor beta chains drawn from one sample of a study of OX40 agonist ivuxolimab in advanced cancers. The method was immunoSEQ multiplex PCR; TCRdb's version includes in-frame clones alone and lacks a portion of them. The sample has under 80,000 clones; almost 90% are singletons. The starting material was CD4+ or CD8+ T cells sorted from blood, obtained in a trial of the OX40 agonist ivuxolimab. Source of these receptors: an adult with an advanced solid tumor such as melanoma, head and neck, liver or kidney cancer. Each CDR3 is given with its conserved first and last residue. Fields, in order: clone size, D gene, J gene, V gene, CDR3 protein, CDR3 DNA. The D gene is left open where the match is weak. The size field is filled for only some rows; it gives once, few, many or a size class.

>-|TRBD1|TRBJ2-7|TRBV5-1
CASSFGTGDYEQYF
TGCGCCAGCAGCTTCGGGACAGGGGACTACGAGCAGTACTTC
>-|-|TRBJ2-5|TRBV29-1
CSVDRGLQETQYF
TGCAGCGTTGACAGGGGACTTCAAGAGACCCAGTACTTC
>-|-|TRBJ1-1|TRBV6-1
CASSLRLYEAFF
TGTGCCAGTAGTCTACGGTTGTACGAAGCTTTCTTT
>-|-|TRBJ1-4|TRBV2
CASSEGNAWAEGEKLFF
TGTGCCAGCAGTGAAGGGAATGCGTGGGCCGAGGGGGAAAAACTGTTTTTT
>-|TRBD2|TRBJ2-5|TRBV28
CASIHGGGQETQYF
TGTGCCAGCATCCATGGGGGGGGCCAAGAGACCCAGTACTTC
>-|-|TRBJ1-6|TRBV25-1
CASSADRSYNSPLHF
TGTGCCAGCAGTGCAGACAGGAGCTATAATTCACCCCTCCACTTT
>-|-|TRBJ2-5|TRBV5-1
CASSLEGSETQYF
TGCGCCAGCAGCTTGGAAGGGTCAGAGACCCAGTACTTC
>-|-|TRBJ2-5|TRBV30
CAWSLAGGPETQYF
TGTGCCTGGAGTTTAGCTGGGGGCCCAGAGACCCAGTACTTC
>-|-|TRBJ1-1|TRBV7-9
CASSTRQGRFSSEAFF
TGTGCCAGCAGCACCCGCCAGGGGCGTTTTTCGAGTGAAGCTTTCTTT
>-|TRBD1|TRBJ2-7|TRBV30
CAWERQGVYEQYF
TGTGCCTGGGAAAGACAGGGGGTCTACGAGCAGTACTTC
>-|TRBD2|TRBJ2-2|TRBV10-3
CAIMPGGYAGELFF
TGTGCCATCATGCCGGGAGGGTACGCCGGGGAGCTGTTTTTT
>-|-|TRBJ1-5|TRBV7-8
CASSLGRGYSGQPQHF
TGTGCCAGCAGCTTAGGTCGGGGCTATTCGGGTCAGCCCCAGCATTTT
>-|-|TRBJ1-4|TRBV28
CASSSPGGNEKLFF
TGTGCCAGCAGCAGCCCCGGAGGTAATGAAAAACTGTTTTTT
>-|TRBD1|TRBJ1-5|TRBV10-1
CASTIRQGRNQPQHF
TGCGCCAGCACCATCAGACAGGGGCGCAATCAGCCCCAGCATTTT
>once|-|TRBJ2-1|TRBV6-1
CASSGPRGGLVNEQFF
TGTGCCAGCAGTGGCCCTAGGGGGGGATTGGTCAATGAGCAGTTCTTC
>many|-|TRBJ1-2|TRBV29-1
CSAARGDGYTF
TGCAGCGCCGCCCGGGGCGATGGCTACACCTTC
>-|-|TRBJ1-5|TRBV28
CASSSLGGNQPQHF
TGTGCCAGCAGTTCATTGGGGGGTAATCAGCCCCAGCATTTT
>-|TRBD1|TRBJ1-1|TRBV6-5
CASSNGQGATEAFF
TGTGCCAGCTCGAACGGTCAGGGGGCAACTGAAGCTTTCTTT
>-|-|TRBJ1-2|TRBV15
CATSPTKTQGVRTF
TGTGCCACCAGCCCCACAAAAACACAGGGTGTCAGGACCTTC
>-|-|TRBJ2-3|TRBV9
CASSALARGTDTQYF
TGTGCCAGCAGCGCCCTGGCAAGGGGGACAGATACGCAGTATTTT
>-|-|TRBJ1-2|TRBV30
CAWSGTDGYTF
TGTGCCTGGAGTGGCACCGATGGCTACACCTTC
>-|-|TRBJ2-2|TRBV2
CASSELGSGELFF
TGTGCCAGCAGTGAATTGGGTTCCGGGGAGCTGTTTTTT
>-|-|TRBJ1-6|TRBV30
CAWNVFGQGNSPLHF
TGTGCCTGGAATGTATTCGGGCAGGGGAATTCACCCCTCCACTTT
>-|-|TRBJ2-7|TRBV12-5
CASGPPRDTYYEQYF
TGTGCTAGTGGTCCCCCCCGTGACACATACTACGAGCAGTACTTC
>-|TRBD2|TRBJ2-5|TRBV19
CASSPHERGQETQYF
TGTGCCAGTTCCCCACACGAGCGGGGCCAAGAGACCCAGTACTTC
>-|-|TRBJ2-2|TRBV7-8
CASSSRNTGELFF
TGTGCCAGCAGCTCAAGGAACACCGGGGAGCTGTTTTTT
>-|TRBD2|TRBJ2-4|TRBV18
CASSPPAGTSGRDIQYF
TGTGCCAGCTCACCACCCGCCGGGACTAGCGGGAGAGACATTCAGTACTTC
>-|TRBD1|TRBJ2-7|TRBV5-1
CASSFSGGDYEQYF
TGCGCCAGCAGCTTCTCAGGGGGCGACTACGAGCAGTACTTC
>-|TRBD1|TRBJ1-4|TRBV4-1
CASSPQVVWTGGEKLFF
TGCGCCAGCAGCCCCCAGGTGGTGTGGACAGGGGGAGAAAAACTGTTTTTT
>-|-|TRBJ1-2|TRBV7-2
CASSLNYGYTF
TGTGCCAGCAGCCTTAACTATGGCTACACCTTC